These 20 T cell receptor beta chains share one sample of origin, sequenced in a study of cytomegalovirus exposure and HLA in healthy donors. PCR amplification relied on 60 Vbeta primers (plus 13 Jbeta primers). Method: immunoSEQ multiplex PCR; TCRdb's copy keeps in-frame clones and lacks some. The sample records approximately 120,000 clones, about 81% being singletons. Sequencing was performed on PBMCs. The receptors were gathered from a woman in her twenties or thirties in good health and CMV-seronegative.

The chain combines TRBV5-6 with TRBJ1-2, with 8 bases lining up with TRBD1. The trim removed 4 bases at V and 7 bases at J, leaving 12 bases unmatched. The CDR3 extends over 15 amino acids. The germline V gene has CDR1 SGHDT and CDR2 YYEEEE. The CDR3 loop is CASSPRADRGGGYTF. Written as DNA, the CDR3 is TGTGCCAGCAGCCCTCGCGCAGACAGGGGTGGTGGCTACACCTTC.

V and J are TRBV5-1 and TRBJ1-3; tentative D call: TRBD1 (5 bases). V was cut by 0 bases and J by 3 bases, with 16 bases left in between. This CDR3 has 17 residues. The germline CDR1 and CDR2 sequences are SGHRS and YFSETQ. CDR3 sequence: CASSLGLEDSYGNTIYF. The DNA for the CDR3 is TGCGCCAGCAGCTTGGGCCTCGAAGACAGTTATGGAAACACCATATATTTT.

Comment on this clone: The junction does not match germline at one end; this may be a read error. The CDR3 DNA reads TGTGCCAGCAGTTTGGGACTAGCGGCCAACAATGAGCAGTTCTTC. Translation: CASSLGLAANNEQFF. The genes are TRBV5-6 and TRBJ2-1; 11 bases line up with TRBD2. Germline V CDR1 and CDR2: SGHDT, YYEEEE. The CDR3 runs to 15 residues.

V usage is TRBV4-2 and J usage is TRBJ1-5; the D gene is possibly TRBD1 (6 bases). The V end lost 0 bases, the J end lost 3 bases, and 9 bases lay between the germline ends. CDR3 length: 15 residues. Germline V gives CDR1 LGHNA, CDR2 YNFKEQ. The CDR3 nucleotides are TGTGCCAGCAGCCAAGATCCAGGGGACAATCAGCCCCAGCATTTT. It specifies CASSQDPGDNQPQHF.

The chain links TRBV5-4 to TRBJ2-5, with TRBD2 matching over 13 bases. The germline V gene encodes CDR1 SGHNT and CDR2 YYREEE (reference sequence). The CDR3 length is 15 residues. Losses at the gene ends were 5 bases for V and 4 bases for J; bases not matched to a gene: 5. In DNA form, the CDR3 reads TGTGCCAGCAGTTACAGACTAGCGGGGGGAGAGACCCAGTACTTC. Translated: CASSYRLAGGETQYF.

There are a few counts of this clone. The V and J genes are TRBV11-2 and TRBJ2-1; 11 bases fit TRBD2. Trimming at V came to 5 bases and at J to 6 bases, leaving 3 bases not matched to a gene. This CDR3 contains 14 residues. The germline CDR1 and CDR2 sequences are SGHAT and FQNNGV. The DNA for the CDR3 is TGTGCCAGCAGCGCGACTAGCGGGATCAATGAGCAGTTCTTC. Translation gives CASSATSGINEQFF.

The genes are TRBV7-9 and TRBJ2-7; possibly TRBD1 for D (5 bases). The CDR3 is 12 residues long. Trimming pared 3 bases from V and 4 bases from J, leaving 7 bases between. CDR1 is SEHNR, CDR2 FQNEAQ, per germline (reference sequence). The CDR3 loop is CASSFQGYEQYF. DNA of the CDR3: TGTGCCAGCAGCTTCCAGGGTTACGAGCAGTACTTC. Based on the CDR3 plus reference TRBV7-9 and TRBJ2-7, the full variable domain is DTGVSQNPRHKITKRGQNVTFRCDPISEHNRLYWYRQTLGQGPEFLTYFQNEAQLEKSRLLSDRFSAERPKGSFSTLEIQRTEQGDSAMYLCASSFQGYEQYFGPGTRLTVT.

The CDR3 DNA sequence: TGCGCCAGCAGCTTGGATCCCTTAACCTACGAGCAGTACTTC. Residues: CASSLDPLTYEQYF. V and J are TRBV5-1 and TRBJ2-7; D unclear. Germline V gene data show CDR1 as SGHRS and CDR2 as YFSETQ. V was shortened by 0 bases and J by 2 bases, with 9 bases between the two germline ends. The length of the CDR3 is 14 residues.

The chain is built from TRBV9 and TRBJ2-5, with TRBD1 as a possible D gene (7 bases). CDR1 and CDR2 (germline): SGDLS, YYNGEE. Trimming stripped 4 bases from V and 4 bases from J, with 20 bases between. This CDR3 has 16 residues. The CDR3 region has the DNA TGTGCCAGCAGCCACGGTCAGGGGGGCATCCGAGAGACCCAGTACTTC. Amino acid sequence: CASSHGQGGIRETQYF.

The V and J genes are TRBV5-1 and TRBJ2-2; weak D call: TRBD2 (6 bases). The germline V gene encodes CDR1 SGHRS and CDR2 YFSETQ. This CDR3 comprises 15 residues. The V end was cut by 0 bases, the J end by 1 base, with 7 bases between. CDR3: CASSLDSGNTGELFF. The CDR3 DNA is TGCGCCAGCAGCTTGGATAGCGGGAACACCGGGGAGCTGTTTTTT.

This chain uses TRBV7-3 with TRBJ2-2; D remains ambiguous. This CDR3 has 12 residues. V shed 6 bases and J shed 6 bases, with 8 bases lying between them. Germline CDR1 reads SGHTA; CDR2 reads FQGTGA. The DNA of the CDR3 is TGTGCCAGCAGTGTACAGCCCGGGGAGCTGTTTTTT. Translation: CASSVQPGELFF.

This clone was recorded a few times. J is TRBJ1-1 and V is TRBV5-1; the D is unclear. Trimming pared 0 bases from V and 0 bases from J, leaving 6 bases between. Germline CDR1 SGHRS, CDR2 YFSETQ. The CDR3 spans 14 residues. The CDR3 DNA is TGCGCCAGCAGCTTGGCCCCCATGAACACTGAAGCTTTCTTT. This translates into CASSLAPMNTEAFF.

This clone has only one observation. J is TRBJ1-2 and V is TRBV7-3; a weak D match, TRBD1 (6 bases). Trimming pared 5 bases from V and 6 bases from J, leaving 16 bases between. CDR3 length equals 14 residues. CDR1 is SGHTA and CDR2 is FQGTGA in the germline V gene. This chain's CDR3 is CASSTQQGRDGYTF. Written as DNA, the CDR3 is TGTGCCAGCAGCACGCAACAGGGCCGGGATGGCTACACCTTC.

This sequence joins TRBV4-1 and TRBJ1-1; D perhaps matches TRBD1 (5 bases). Per germline, CDR1 MGHRA and CDR2 YSYEKL. There are 14 residues in the CDR3. V was shortened by 1 base and J by 4 bases, with 10 bases between the two germline ends. The CDR3 protein is CASSQGDRGTEAFF. CDR3 bases: TGCGCCAGCAGCCAAGGGGATAGGGGCACTGAAGCTTTCTTT.

The chain is built from TRBV28 and TRBJ2-1; 9 nucleotides align to TRBD2. This CDR3 region has 16 residues. From germline, CDR1 is MDHEN and CDR2 SYDVKM. V was pared by 5 bases and J by 4 bases, with 9 bases of the junction left unmatched. The DNA for the CDR3 is TGTGCCAGCAGTCTGCAAGCGGGGGGTAGATACAATGAGCAGTTCTTC. Protein product: CASSLQAGGRYNEQFF.

The chain carries TRBV9 and TRBJ1-4, with 7 bases that match TRBD1. Germline V CDR1 and CDR2: SGDLS, YYNGEE. J lost 2 bases, V lost 2 bases, and 12 bases had no gene match. The CDR3 contains 18 residues. CDR3 sequence: CASSVTRDSDLTNEKLFF. For the CDR3, the DNA is TGTGCCAGCAGCGTCACCCGGGACAGTGACCTTACTAATGAAAAACTGTTTTTT.

This clone has only a few counts. V is TRBV1 and J is TRBJ2-2; TRBD2 is the table's D call, not checked against the DNA. TRBV1 is described as a pseudogene. The CDR3 is 18 residues long. Written as DNA, the CDR3 is TGCACCAGCAGCCAAGAAGGCGGCCAGCGGGAGGACACCGGGGAGCTGTTTTTT. This encodes CTSSQEGGQREDTGELFF.

J is TRBJ2-7 and V is TRBV6-1, with TRBD2 as a possible D gene (6 bases). Germline values: CDR1 MNHNS, CDR2 SASEGT. The CDR3 sequence is 13 residues long. V dropped 7 bases and J dropped 2 bases, with 12 bases sitting between them. The CDR3 DNA reads TGTGCCAGCAAGGAGAGGGAGGCCTACGAGCAGTACTTC. Protein: CASKEREAYEQYF.

V usage is TRBV11-3 and J usage is TRBJ2-5; D uncertain. Germline V gives CDR1 SGHNT, CDR2 YENEEA. This CDR3 is built from 13 residues. Between the trimmed V and J ends, which lost 3 bases and 1 base, there was a span of 6 bases. CDR3 protein: CASSFQVQETQYF. Here the CDR3 DNA reads TGTGCCAGCAGCTTTCAGGTCCAAGAGACCCAGTACTTC.

The J gene is TRBJ1-5, the V gene TRBV7-6, with D perhaps matching TRBD1 (5 bases). Germline assignment: CDR1 SGHVS and CDR2 FNYEAQ. Trimming cost V 2 bases and J 0 bases, with 14 bases left between them. This CDR3 has 17 residues. The CDR3: CASSLNAGGNSNQPQHF. In DNA, the CDR3 is TGTGCCAGCAGCTTAAATGCGGGGGGAAATAGCAATCAGCCCCAGCATTTT.